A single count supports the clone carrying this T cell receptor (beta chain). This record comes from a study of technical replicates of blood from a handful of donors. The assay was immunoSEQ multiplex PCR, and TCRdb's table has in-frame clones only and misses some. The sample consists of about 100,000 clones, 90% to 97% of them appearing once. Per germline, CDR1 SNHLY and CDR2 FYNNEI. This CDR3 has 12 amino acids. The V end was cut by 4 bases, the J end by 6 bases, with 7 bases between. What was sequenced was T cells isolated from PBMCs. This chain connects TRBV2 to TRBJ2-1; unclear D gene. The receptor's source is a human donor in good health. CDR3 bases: TGTGCCAGCAGTGGCGTTCTCAATGAGCAGTTCTTC. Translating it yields CASSGVLNEQFF.